This TCR beta chain comes out of a study of blood T cell repertoires in COVID-19. Data came from immunoSEQ multiplex PCR; TCRdb stores just in-frame clones and leaves some out. The table has around 100,000 clones, about 80% seen once. CDR3 length: 14 residues. The V and J ends lost 0 bases and 5 bases respectively, with 11 bases between them. Germline CDR1 SGHRS, CDR2 YFSETQ. The TCR was taken from a woman over 75 with active or convalescent COVID-19. Sequencing input: peripheral blood. V and J are TRBV5-1 and TRBJ2-5, with D possibly being TRBD2 (5 bases). DNA of the CDR3: TGCGCCAGCAGCTTGGAATCTAGCTACGAGACCCAGTACTTC. This sequence encodes CASSLESSYETQYF.